This TCR beta chain was captured by sequencing in a study of blood T cells in healthy people across ages. Overall study context: There was about one barcoded beta molecule captured by template switching per two T cells.

The CDR3 loop spans 12 amino acids. From germline, CDR1 is SQVTM and CDR2 ANQGSEA. V shed 7 bases and J 8 bases; nucleotides not matched to a gene: 10. This clonotype was detected a few times. A sample-barcoded 5' primer and a J-beta primer mix were used in a second PCR of roughly 6 to 11 cycles. TCRdb fed the 5' RACE reads into MiXCR, producing one record per CDR3 protein. The sample contains over a million distinct CDR3 sequences, roughly 64% of which appear only once. This receptor was identified in a man between 18 and 29 years old in good health. The sequencing input was blood. This rearrangement joins TRBV29-1 to TRBJ1-2; TRBD1 matches at 7 bases. The CDR3 spells CSARQGVGGYTF. CDR3 DNA sequence: TGCAGCGCCAGACAGGGTGTAGGGGGCTACACCTTC.